A selection of T cell receptor beta chains follows, all from one sample in a study of beta chain features in type 1 diabetes. Measured with immunoSEQ multiplex PCR; TCRdb has only the in-frame clones, and not every one. The data show about 700,000 clones, about an eighth seen once. The specimen sequenced was naive CD4+ T cells from blood. The receptors derive from a man between 18 and 35 years old with type 1 diabetes. The CDR3 runs from the conserved cysteine through the conserved F or W. D genes are given only for firm matches. Clone size is not always given. Where it is, it says once, few, many or a class for expanded clones.

TRBJ2-3	TRBD1	TRBV11-2	.	CASSLRWTGGRDTQYF	TGTGCCAGCAGCTTACGCTGGACAGGGGGTCGAGATACGCAGTATTTT
TRBJ2-5	.	TRBV18	few	CASSPTETQYF	TGTGCCAGCTCACCAACAGAGACCCAGTACTTC
TRBJ1-2	.	TRBV28	few	CVGGDGNYGYTF	TGTGTCGGCGGGGACGGTAACTATGGCTACACCTTC
TRBJ2-7	TRBD1	TRBV4-1	.	CASSQFPPRDSPLYEQYF	TGCGCCAGCAGCCAGTTTCCACCCCGGGACAGCCCTCTCTACGAGCAGTACTTC
TRBJ1-2	TRBD1	TRBV13	few	CASSATGGYGYTF	TGTGCCAGCAGCGCCACAGGGGGATACGGCTACACCTTC
TRBJ1-4	.	TRBV2	.	CASRKIDNEKLFF	TGTGCCAGCAGGAAAATTGACAATGAAAAACTGTTTTTT
TRBJ1-6	.	TRBV2	.	CASSDPQGHSPLHF	TGTGCCAGCAGTGATCCGCAGGGCCATTCACCCCTCCACTTT
TRBJ1-2	.	TRBV10-3	.	CAISEQGSGYTF	TGTGCCATCAGTGAACAGGGTTCAGGCTACACCTTC
TRBJ1-2	TRBD1	TRBV30	few	CAWSVRSYRGQGPNYGYTF	TGTGCCTGGAGTGTAAGATCTTATCGGGGACAGGGACCCAACTATGGCTACACCTTC
TRBJ1-2	.	TRBV10-2	few	CASSEILEHGYTF	TGCGCCAGCAGTGAGATACTCGAACATGGCTACACCTTC
TRBJ2-1	.	TRBV27	.	CASSLVRAGEQFF	TGTGCCAGCAGTTTAGTAAGAGCAGGTGAGCAGTTCTTC
TRBJ2-1	.	TRBV18	.	CASSPPHNEQFF	TGTGCCAGCTCACCACCGCATAATGAGCAGTTCTTC
TRBJ2-5	.	TRBV6-1	few	CASSWTPETQYF	TGTGCCAGCAGCTGGACACCAGAGACCCAGTACTTC
TRBJ1-1	.	TRBV10-3	.	CAISEGSRTSPNTEAFF	TGTGCCATCAGCGAGGGATCACGAACATCTCCGAACACTGAAGCTTTCTTT
TRBJ1-2	.	TRBV28	.	CASRSQGGYGYTF	TGTGCCAGCAGGTCCCAGGGTGGCTATGGCTACACCTTC